Presented here are 30 T cell receptor beta chains from one specimen sequenced in a study of CD8 T cells in Susac syndrome. RNA amounts of roughly 0.45 to 1 ug underwent reverse transcription with random hexamers. TCRdb ran MiXCR on the immunoSEQ multiplex PCR reads and lists one entry per CDR3 protein. The sample has approximately 280,000 distinct CDR3 sequences, around 84% seen once. The sample was CD8+ T cells from PBMCs. The receptor set was obtained from a human donor with multiple sclerosis.

The chain has TRBV19 and TRBJ1-1, with D uncertain. Trimming took off 3 bases at V and 4 bases at J, with 12 bases between the two ends. Germline CDR1 and CDR2: LNHDA and SQIVND (reference sequence). The CDR3 sequence is 14 residues long. CDR3 nucleotides: TGTGCCAGTAGTATGTTCCAGGTGGTCACTGAAGCTTTCTTT. Amino acids: CASSMFQVVTEAFF.

V and J are TRBV20-1 and TRBJ2-3; maybe TRBD2 (6 bases). The CDR3 runs to 20 residues. Trimming stripped 4 bases from V and 0 bases from J, with 29 bases between. Looked up from germline, CDR1 is DFQATT and CDR2 is SNEGSKA (reference sequence). CDR3 loop: CSANRFLFGSSVSSTDTQYF. Written as DNA, the CDR3 is TGCAGTGCTAACCGTTTTTTATTCGGGTCTAGCGTATCCAGCACAGATACGCAGTATTTT.

The V and J genes are TRBV11-2 and TRBJ2-1; TRBD2 agrees at 9 bases. This CDR3 is built from 18 residues. The V gene's germline CDR1 is SGHAT and CDR2 FQNNGV. Trimming took 0 bases from V and 3 from J; bases not matched to a gene: 9. The CDR3 nucleotides read TGTGCCAGCAGCTTAGAACAAGGAGGACTAGCGCGCTACAATGAGCAGTTCTTC. Protein sequence: CASSLEQGGLARYNEQFF.

This chain connects TRBV19 to TRBJ2-7, with 9 bases aligning to TRBD2. Germline V lookup: CDR1 LNHDA, CDR2 SQIVND (reference sequence). CDR3 length equals 14 residues. The J segment lost 2 bases and the V segment lost 3 bases, leaving 2 bases of the junction unmatched. CDR3 in DNA: TGTGCCAGTAGTATGGTAGCGGGAGCCTACGAGCAGTACTTC. Residues: CASSMVAGAYEQYF.

This clonotype appeared a single time. The chain employs TRBV5-1 and TRBJ2-3, with 12 bases matching TRBD2. In germline, CDR1 is SGHRS, CDR2 YFSETQ. V dropped 0 bases and J dropped 3; count of bases not matched to a gene: 2. CDR3 size: 16 residues. DNA of the CDR3: TGCGCCAGCAGCTTGGCTACTAGCGGGAGGACAGATACGCAGTATTTT. As protein: CASSLATSGRTDTQYF.

This chain uses TRBV10-1 with TRBJ2-2; D not certain. The CDR3 is 10 residues long. Looked up from germline, CDR1 is WNHNN and CDR2 is SYGVQD (reference sequence). Trimming shortened V by 5 bases and J by 7 bases, and 2 bases separated the two germline ends. For the CDR3, the DNA is TGCGCCAGCAGTTGCGGGGAGCTGTTTTTT. This encodes CASSCGELFF.

V is TRBV10-1 and J is TRBJ1-1; D remains ambiguous. V lost 2 bases and J 8 bases, leaving 15 bases between the germline ends. The length of the CDR3 is 14 residues. In germline, CDR1 is WNHNN, CDR2 SYGVQD (reference sequence). The CDR3 DNA reads as TGCGCCAGCAGTGAGACACTTCGCGTTTTAGAAGCTTTCTTT. Translated: CASSETLRVLEAFF.

The chain has TRBV13 and TRBJ2-7; the match to TRBD1 covers 8 bases. Germline V CDR1 and CDR2: PRHDT, FYEKMQ (reference sequence). After removal of 4 bases from V and 1 base from J, the junction contained 3 bases not matched to a gene. This CDR3 is 14 amino acids long. CDR3 DNA: TGTGCCAGCAGCTACGGACAGGGATCCTACGAGCAGTACTTC. It yields the protein CASSYGQGSYEQYF.

The chain has TRBV5-4 and TRBJ2-3; 9 nucleotides agree with TRBD2. V was clipped by 3 bases and J by 0 bases; unmatched bases: 29. The CDR3 runs to 24 residues. CDR1 is SGHNT, CDR2 YYREEE, per germline (reference sequence). DNA of the CDR3: TGTGCCAGCAGCTCCCGTGGGCCCGGCTCGCAATCTCTAGCGGGGACCTTAAGCACAGATACGCAGTATTTT. Protein: CASSSRGPGSQSLAGTLSTDTQYF.

The genes are TRBV20-1 and TRBJ2-4; D tentatively fits TRBD1 or TRBD2 (5 bases each). The length of the CDR3 is 11 residues. V was pared by 5 bases and J by 9 bases, with 11 bases between. Germline values: CDR1 DFQATT, CDR2 SNEGSKA (reference sequence). The CDR3 reads CSAPVGGIQYF. In nucleotides, the CDR3 is TGCAGTGCTCCAGTTGGGGGCATTCAGTACTTC.

The chain is built from TRBV28 and TRBJ2-7; D is unclear. The CDR3 is made up of 13 amino acids. The V end was cut by 5 bases, the J end by 3 bases, with 11 bases between. Germline assignment: CDR1 MDHEN and CDR2 SYDVKM. The CDR3 region has the DNA TGTGCCAGCAGTCCACACTGGGGCTACGAGCAGTACTTC. This translates into CASSPHWGYEQYF.

This clonotype occurred a few times. This chain uses TRBV7-2 with TRBJ2-7, with TRBD2 matching 8 bases. The CDR3 totals 16 residues. Per the germline V gene, CDR1 is SGHTA and CDR2 is FQGNSA. J was trimmed by 5 bases and V by 3 bases; bases with no gene match: 12. CDR3 DNA sequence: TGTGCCAGCAGCTTGGGACCGAGCGGGAGACGGGACGAGCAGTACTTC. Its protein product is CASSLGPSGRRDEQYF.

The CDR3 region is CSVGGQKTYEQYF. CDR3 sequence (DNA): TGCAGCGTTGGGGGACAGAAAACCTACGAGCAGTACTTC. The rearrangement links TRBV29-1 to TRBJ2-7, with TRBD1 matching 7 bases. The CDR3 is 13 residues long. Germline values: CDR1 SQVTM, CDR2 ANQGSEA. Germline trimming cut 4 bases from V and 2 bases from J; bases unmatched to any gene: 5.

This clonotype was counted once. This CDR3 reads CASSQIGQRTEKLFF. The CDR3 bases are TGTGCCAGCAGCCAAATAGGACAGAGAACCGAAAAACTGTTTTTT. V gene TRBV4-2 combines with J gene TRBJ1-4; D is perhaps TRBD1 (6 bases). This CDR3 has 15 amino acids. Germline assignment: CDR1 LGHNA and CDR2 YNFKEQ. V gave up 2 bases and J gave up 8 bases, with 15 bases separating them.

The chain is built from TRBV20-1 and TRBJ1-4, with D maybe TRBD1 (5 bases). Trimming shortened V by 6 bases and J by 2 bases, and 16 bases separated the two germline ends. The CDR3 runs 15 residues. The germline V gene has CDR1 DFQATT and CDR2 SNEGSKA (reference sequence). The CDR3 loop reads CSAKTSGSTNEKLFF. The CDR3 nucleotides are TGCAGTGCGAAGACGTCAGGGAGTACTAATGAAAAACTGTTTTTT.

The chain is built from TRBV11-1 and TRBJ2-7, with D possibly being TRBD1 (6 bases). The CDR3 has 17 amino acids. The V end was cut by 5 bases, the J end by 0 bases, with 20 bases between. Germline V lookup: CDR1 SGHAT, CDR2 FQDESV (reference sequence). The DNA of the CDR3 is TGTGCCAGCAGCCTCTCCGGACAGTCCGGAAGCTCCTACGAGCAGTACTTC. Translation gives CASSLSGQSGSSYEQYF.

The V gene is TRBV30, the J gene TRBJ1-2; perhaps TRBD1 as D (5 bases). The V end was cut by 3 bases, the J end by 8 bases, with 16 bases between. The V gene's germline CDR1 is GTSNPN and CDR2 SVGIG (reference sequence). The CDR3 is 13 residues long. The CDR3 DNA sequence: TGTGCCTGGAGCATAGGAGAAACAGGAGGCTACACCTTC. This translates into CAWSIGETGGYTF.

The chain is built from TRBV27 and TRBJ2-1, with D tentatively TRBD1 (6 bases). The CDR3 extends over 15 amino acids. Germline V gene lookup returns CDR1 MNHEY and CDR2 SMNVEV (reference sequence). The ends were cut back, 7 bases at V and 3 bases at J, with 16 bases in the middle. The CDR3 protein is CASTDGGIGYNEQFF. CDR3 nucleotide sequence: TGTGCCAGCACCGATGGGGGCATAGGCTACAATGAGCAGTTCTTC.

The chain has TRBV28 and TRBJ2-7; 10 bases line up with TRBD2. This CDR3 has 14 amino acids. The ends lost 6 bases at V and 5 bases at J; junction bases unmatched: 7. Germline loops: CDR1 MDHEN, CDR2 SYDVKM. CDR3 DNA sequence: TGTGCCAGCAGAGCTCTAGCGGGAGTCCACGAGCAGTACTTC. It specifies CASRALAGVHEQYF.

This sequence joins TRBV27 and TRBJ2-7, with 9 bases matching TRBD2. V trimming: 1 base; J trimming: 2 bases; junction bases outside the gene matches: 6. The germline V gene encodes CDR1 MNHEY and CDR2 SMNVEV (reference sequence). This CDR3 is built from 16 residues. CDR3 residues: CASSLWRTSVTYEQYF. The CDR3 nucleotides read TGTGCCAGCAGTTTATGGCGGACTAGCGTTACCTACGAGCAGTACTTC.

The V and J genes are TRBV14 and TRBJ2-3; 9 bases fit TRBD2. Germline values: CDR1 SGHDN, CDR2 FVKESK. The CDR3 loop spans 20 amino acids. Trimming took 1 base from V and 0 from J; bases not matched to a gene: 14. As DNA, the CDR3 is TGTGCCAGCAGCCAAGGACGGGCTAGCGGGATGCCACCTAGCACAGATACGCAGTATTTT. Its translation is CASSQGRASGMPPSTDTQYF.

The V and J genes are TRBV29-1 and TRBJ1-2; TRBD1 matches at 9 bases. The V segment lost 4 bases and the J segment 6 bases; nucleotides outside the gene matches: 9. CDR1 SQVTM and CDR2 ANQGSEA come from the germline V gene. The CDR3 covers 14 residues. The CDR3 nucleotides are TGCAGCGTTGCTTTAGGACAGGGGAATGATGGCTACACCTTC. The encoded protein is CSVALGQGNDGYTF.

The J gene is TRBJ2-7, the V gene TRBV5-8, with TRBD1 matching over 10 bases. This CDR3 is built from 14 residues. J gave up 3 bases and V 4 bases, and 4 bases lay outside the gene matches. From germline, CDR1 is SGHTS and CDR2 YDEGEE. CDR3 residues: CASSQDRGIYEQYF. The CDR3, as DNA: TGTGCCAGCAGCCAGGACAGGGGGATCTACGAGCAGTACTTC.

V is TRBV30 and J is TRBJ2-7; 8 nucleotides agree with TRBD2. The germline V gene encodes CDR1 GTSNPN and CDR2 SVGIG (reference sequence). V trimming: 2 bases; J trimming: 5 bases; junction bases outside the gene matches: 5. The CDR3 runs 13 residues. This CDR3 reads CAWSLREVNEQYF. For the CDR3, the DNA is TGTGCCTGGAGTTTGCGGGAGGTCAACGAGCAGTACTTC.

The rearrangement links TRBV13 to TRBJ2-5; D may be TRBD2 (6 bases). With 1 base removed from V and 2 bases from J, the gap between germline ends came to 8 bases. There are 14 residues in the CDR3. The germline CDR1 and CDR2 sequences are PRHDT and FYEKMQ (reference sequence). The CDR3 loop reads CASSLVAEQETQYF. Written as DNA, the CDR3 is TGTGCCAGCAGCTTAGTAGCGGAACAAGAGACCCAGTACTTC.

The gene calls are TRBV11-2 and TRBJ1-5, with D uncertain. CDR1 is SGHAT, CDR2 FQNNGV, per germline. Between the trimmed V and J ends, which lost 2 bases and 6 bases, there was a span of 8 bases. The CDR3 loop spans 13 amino acids. The CDR3 reads CASSLPGVQPQHF. CDR3 DNA sequence: TGTGCCAGCAGCTTACCCGGGGTTCAGCCCCAGCATTTT.

The chain carries TRBV4-1 and TRBJ2-6, with D maybe TRBD2 (6 bases). Germline CDR1 MGHRA, CDR2 YSYEKL. Trimming took 5 bases from V and 0 from J, leaving 14 bases between them. CDR3 size: 17 residues. CDR3: CASSSRGGNSGANVLTF. The CDR3 nucleotides are TGCGCCAGCAGCTCGCGTGGGGGGAACTCTGGGGCCAACGTCCTGACTTTC.

The chain recombines TRBV7-9 with TRBJ1-1; D is unresolved. Trimming took 1 base from V and 4 from J, leaving 10 bases between them. The CDR3 consists of 14 residues. Germline CDR1 SEHNR, CDR2 FQNEAQ (reference sequence). The CDR3 DNA sequence: TGTGCCAGCAGCTTAGTGCCCGGGAGCACTGAAGCTTTCTTT. Protein: CASSLVPGSTEAFF.

The gene calls are TRBV20-1 and TRBJ2-1; 12 positions agree with TRBD2. CDR3 length: 16 residues. V gave up 1 base and J gave up 0 bases; unmatched junction bases: 1. From germline, CDR1 is DFQATT and CDR2 SNEGSKA (reference sequence). The CDR3 sequence: CSARASGRASYNEQFF. The CDR3, as DNA: TGCAGTGCTAGAGCTAGCGGGAGGGCCTCCTACAATGAGCAGTTCTTC.

The genes are TRBV7-9 and TRBJ1-5; D not resolved. V was shortened by 3 bases and J by 6 bases, with 12 bases between the two germline ends. Germline loops: CDR1 SEHNR, CDR2 FQNEAQ (reference sequence). The CDR3 is 14 amino acids. CDR3 sequence (DNA): TGTGCCAGCAGCTTTGGGCTAGTGAGTCAGCCCCAGCATTTT. It codes for CASSFGLVSQPQHF.